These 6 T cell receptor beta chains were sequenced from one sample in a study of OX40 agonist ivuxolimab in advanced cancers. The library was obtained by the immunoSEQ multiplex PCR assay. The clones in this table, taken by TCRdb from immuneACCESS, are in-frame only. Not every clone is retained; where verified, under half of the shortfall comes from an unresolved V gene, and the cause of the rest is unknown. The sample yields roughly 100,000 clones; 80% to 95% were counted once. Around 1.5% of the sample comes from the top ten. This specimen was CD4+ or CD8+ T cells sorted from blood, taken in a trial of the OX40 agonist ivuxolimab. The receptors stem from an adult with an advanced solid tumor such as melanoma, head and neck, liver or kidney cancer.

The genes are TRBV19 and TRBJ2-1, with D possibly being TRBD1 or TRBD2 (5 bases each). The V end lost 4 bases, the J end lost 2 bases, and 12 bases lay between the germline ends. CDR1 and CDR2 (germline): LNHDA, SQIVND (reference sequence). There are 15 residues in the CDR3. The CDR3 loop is CASSTSGTTYNEQFF. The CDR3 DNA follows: TGTGCCAGTAGTACCTCCGGGACGACCTACAATGAGCAGTTCTTC.

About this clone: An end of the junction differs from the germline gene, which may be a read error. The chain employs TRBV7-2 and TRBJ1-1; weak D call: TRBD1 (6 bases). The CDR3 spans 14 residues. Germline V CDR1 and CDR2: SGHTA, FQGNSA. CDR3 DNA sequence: TGTGCCAGCAGCTTAGGACAGGAGAACTCTGAAGCTTTCTTT. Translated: CASSLGQENSEAFF.

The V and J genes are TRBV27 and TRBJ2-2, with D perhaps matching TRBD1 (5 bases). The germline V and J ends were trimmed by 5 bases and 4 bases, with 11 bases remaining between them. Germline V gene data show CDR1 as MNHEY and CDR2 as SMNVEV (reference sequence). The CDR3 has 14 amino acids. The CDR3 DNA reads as TGTGCCAGCAGTCAGGGAAGGGTCACCGGGGAGCTGTTTTTT. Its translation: CASSQGRVTGELFF.

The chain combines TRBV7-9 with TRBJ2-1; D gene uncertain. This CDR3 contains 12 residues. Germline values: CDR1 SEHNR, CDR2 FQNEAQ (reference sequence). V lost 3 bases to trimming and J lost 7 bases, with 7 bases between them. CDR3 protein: CASSFSRNEQFF. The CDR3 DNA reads TGTGCCAGCAGCTTTAGTCGGAATGAGCAGTTCTTC. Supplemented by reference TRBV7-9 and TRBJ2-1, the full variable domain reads DTGVSQNPRHKITKRGQNVTFRCDPISEHNRLYWYRQTLGQGPEFLTYFQNEAQLEKSRLLSDRFSAERPKGSFSTLEIQRTEQGDSAMYLCASSFSRNEQFFGPGTRLTVL.

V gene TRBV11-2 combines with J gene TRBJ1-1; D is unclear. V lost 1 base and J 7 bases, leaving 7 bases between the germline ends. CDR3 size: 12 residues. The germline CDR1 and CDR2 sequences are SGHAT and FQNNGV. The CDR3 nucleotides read TGTGCCAGCAGCTTAGGAGTAATTGAAGCTTTCTTT. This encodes CASSLGVIEAFF.

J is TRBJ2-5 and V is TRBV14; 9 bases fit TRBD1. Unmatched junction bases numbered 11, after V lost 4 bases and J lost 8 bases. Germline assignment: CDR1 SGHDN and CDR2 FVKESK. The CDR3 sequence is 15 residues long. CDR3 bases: TGTGCCAGCAGCCGATTTGCCCGACAGGGGGAAACCCAGTACTTC. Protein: CASSRFARQGETQYF.